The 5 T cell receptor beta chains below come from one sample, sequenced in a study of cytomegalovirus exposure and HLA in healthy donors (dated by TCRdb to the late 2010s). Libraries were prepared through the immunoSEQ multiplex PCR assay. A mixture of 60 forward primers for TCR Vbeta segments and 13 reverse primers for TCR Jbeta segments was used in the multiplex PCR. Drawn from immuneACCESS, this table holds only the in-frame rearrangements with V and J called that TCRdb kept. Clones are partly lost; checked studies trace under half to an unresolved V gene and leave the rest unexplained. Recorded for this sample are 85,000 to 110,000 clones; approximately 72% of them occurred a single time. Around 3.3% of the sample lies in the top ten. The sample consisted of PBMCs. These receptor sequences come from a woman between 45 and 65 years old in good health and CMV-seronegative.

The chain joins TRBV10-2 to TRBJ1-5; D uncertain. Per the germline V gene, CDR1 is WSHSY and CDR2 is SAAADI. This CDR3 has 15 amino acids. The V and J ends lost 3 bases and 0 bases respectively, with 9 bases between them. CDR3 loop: CASSEVGDSNQPQHF. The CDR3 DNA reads TGCGCCAGCAGTGAAGTCGGGGATAGCAATCAGCCCCAGCATTTT.

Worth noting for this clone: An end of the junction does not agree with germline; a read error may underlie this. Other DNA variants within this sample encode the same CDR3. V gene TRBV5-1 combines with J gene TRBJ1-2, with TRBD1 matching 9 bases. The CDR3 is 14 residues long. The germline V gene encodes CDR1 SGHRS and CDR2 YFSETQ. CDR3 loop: CASSPGQGSYGYTF. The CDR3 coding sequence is TGCGCTAGCAGCCCTGGACAGGGGAGCTATGGCTACACCTTC. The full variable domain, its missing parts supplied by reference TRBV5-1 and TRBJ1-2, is KAGVTQTPRYLIKTRGQQVTLSCSPISGHRSVSWYQQTPGQGLQFLFEYFSETQRNKGNFPGRFSGRQFSNSRSEMNVSTLELGDSALYLCASSPGQGSYGYTFGSGTRLTVV.

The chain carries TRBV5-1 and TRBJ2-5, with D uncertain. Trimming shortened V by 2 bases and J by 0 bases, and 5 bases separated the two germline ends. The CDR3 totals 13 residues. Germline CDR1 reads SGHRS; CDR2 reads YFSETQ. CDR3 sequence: CASSFPDQETQYF. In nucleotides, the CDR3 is TGCGCCAGCAGCTTCCCAGACCAAGAGACCCAGTACTTC. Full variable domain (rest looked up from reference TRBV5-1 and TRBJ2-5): KAGVTQTPRYLIKTRGQQVTLSCSPISGHRSVSWYQQTPGQGLQFLFEYFSETQRNKGNFPGRFSGRQFSNSRSEMNVSTLELGDSALYLCASSFPDQETQYFGPGTRLLVL.

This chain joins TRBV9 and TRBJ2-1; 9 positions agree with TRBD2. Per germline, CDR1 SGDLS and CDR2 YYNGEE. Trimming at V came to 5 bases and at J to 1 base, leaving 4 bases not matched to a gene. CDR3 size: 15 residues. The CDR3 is CASSSGLASYNEQFF. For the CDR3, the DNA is TGTGCCAGCAGTTCTGGACTAGCGTCCTACAATGAGCAGTTCTTC.

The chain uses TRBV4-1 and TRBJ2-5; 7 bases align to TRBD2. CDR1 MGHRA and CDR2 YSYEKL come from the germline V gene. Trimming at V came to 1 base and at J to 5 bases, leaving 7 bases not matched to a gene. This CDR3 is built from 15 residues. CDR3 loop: CASSQGGGGGETQYF. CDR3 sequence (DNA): TGCGCCAGCAGCCAAGGTGGCGGGGGAGGGGAGACCCAGTACTTC.